This T cell receptor (beta chain) originates from a study of neurological immune-mediated disorders. The study's findings and limits: The absence of any CDR3 amino acid sequence shared by expanded clones across subjects suggests that repertoires were private in all groups. The most TCR clonal expansion was seen in HTLV-1-associated myelopathy, whereas the least was seen in multiple sclerosis, below the level in healthy controls.

J lost 2 bases, V lost 7 bases, and 3 bases had no gene match. The germline gives CDR1 SQVTM, CDR2 ANQGSEA. The CDR3 extends over 14 amino acids. Time point noted: technical triplicate 3. 2 million PBMCs stored at -80 C were the source of the unsorted libraries. This clonotype showed up many times. Its antigen remains unidentified. Each TCR transcript was tagged with a 10-nucleotide random UMI during 5'RACE. TCRdb called the 5' RACE reads again in MiXCR, with one record for every CDR3 protein. The table lists nearly 45,000 distinct CDR3 sequences, 20% to 25% of them singletons. The sequence came from a man aged 55 to 70 with HTLV-1-associated myelopathy (HAM/TSP). The sequencing sample was made of PBMCs. The chain links TRBV29-1 to TRBJ2-2, with 11 bases aligning to TRBD1. This chain's CDR3 is CSAGTGGNTGELFF. CDR3 DNA: TGCAGCGCCGGGACAGGGGGAAACACCGGGGAGCTGTTTTTT.